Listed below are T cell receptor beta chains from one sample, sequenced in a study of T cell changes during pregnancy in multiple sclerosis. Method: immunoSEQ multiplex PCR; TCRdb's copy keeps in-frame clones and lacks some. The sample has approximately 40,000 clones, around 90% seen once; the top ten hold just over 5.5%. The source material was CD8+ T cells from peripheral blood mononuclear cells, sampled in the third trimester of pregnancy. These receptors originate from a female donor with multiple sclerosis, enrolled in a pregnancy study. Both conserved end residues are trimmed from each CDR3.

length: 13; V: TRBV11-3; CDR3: ASSLFGGNTGELF
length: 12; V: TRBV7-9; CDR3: ASRTSAGGETQY
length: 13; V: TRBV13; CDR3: ASSPPGQIRYGYT
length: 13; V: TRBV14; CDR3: ASSQEASDGDTQY
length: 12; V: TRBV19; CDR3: ASSYSGTSYEQY
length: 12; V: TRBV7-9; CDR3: ASSSLRGHRELF
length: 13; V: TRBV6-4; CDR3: ASSDLTAASYEQY
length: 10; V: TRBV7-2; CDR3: ASSFGYNEQF
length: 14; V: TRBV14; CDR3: ASSQGGGRFGNEQF
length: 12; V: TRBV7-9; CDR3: ASSQDRRPYEQY
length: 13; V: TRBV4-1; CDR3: ASSQVGRDDYGYT
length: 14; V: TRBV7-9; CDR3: ASNPLGRQGAYEQY
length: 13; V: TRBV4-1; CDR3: ASSQVAGKNTEAF
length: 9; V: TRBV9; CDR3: ASSPHWRAF
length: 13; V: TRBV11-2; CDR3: ASSSGLGVTDTQY
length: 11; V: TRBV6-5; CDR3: ASSFREHTEAF
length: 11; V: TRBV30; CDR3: AWEQGRDTEAF
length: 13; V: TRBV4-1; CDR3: ASSQDSASAETQY